The present entry profiles one TCR beta chain with its context. What antigen it recognizes has not been identified. Per-base qualities were not stored, and no clone one base away is much larger. The library relied on the immunoSEQ multiplex PCR assay. This immuneACCESS table, as held by TCRdb, lists in-frame sequences with V and J called but not all clones. Of the missing ones, under half trace to an unresolved V gene in checked studies; the others have no known cause. For this sample the table gives about 84,000 clones, of which roughly 98% were detected only once. The biggest ten clones account for approximately 0.15% of the sample. This sample is drawn from a study of technical replicates of blood from a few donors (TCRdb year 2017). At the junction V is shortened by 0 bases and J by 8 bases; bases outside the gene matches: 17. The CDR3 measures 20 amino acids from cysteine to phenylalanine. Left in the record is the CDR3 DNA by itself, 60 bases read in frame from the first base. CDR1 SGHDN and CDR2 FVKESK are derived from the germline V gene.

The source material was T cells isolated from PBMCs. The rearranged segments are TRBV14 and TRBJ2-1; 12 middle bases align to TRBD2. The sequence was collected from a human donor in good health. This receptor has the CDR3 CASSQEKDFIRLAGAHEQFF. The nucleotide sequence reads as follows: TGTGCCAGCAGCCAAGAGAAGGATTTTATTAGACTAGCGGGGGCCCATGAGCAGTTCTTC.